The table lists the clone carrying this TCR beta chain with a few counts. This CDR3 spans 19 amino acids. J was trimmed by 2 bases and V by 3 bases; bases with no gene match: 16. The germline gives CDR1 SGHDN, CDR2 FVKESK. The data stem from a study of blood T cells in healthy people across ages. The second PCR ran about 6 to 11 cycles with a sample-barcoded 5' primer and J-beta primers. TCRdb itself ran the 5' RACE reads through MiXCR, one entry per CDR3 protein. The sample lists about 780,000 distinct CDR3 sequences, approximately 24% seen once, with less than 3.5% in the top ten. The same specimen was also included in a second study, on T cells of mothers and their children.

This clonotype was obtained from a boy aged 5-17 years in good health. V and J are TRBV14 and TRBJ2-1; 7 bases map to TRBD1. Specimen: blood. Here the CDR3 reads CASSHGTLETGIPYNEQFF. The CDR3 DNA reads TGTGCCAGCAGCCACGGCACCCTTGAGACAGGGATACCCTACAATGAGCAGTTCTTC.